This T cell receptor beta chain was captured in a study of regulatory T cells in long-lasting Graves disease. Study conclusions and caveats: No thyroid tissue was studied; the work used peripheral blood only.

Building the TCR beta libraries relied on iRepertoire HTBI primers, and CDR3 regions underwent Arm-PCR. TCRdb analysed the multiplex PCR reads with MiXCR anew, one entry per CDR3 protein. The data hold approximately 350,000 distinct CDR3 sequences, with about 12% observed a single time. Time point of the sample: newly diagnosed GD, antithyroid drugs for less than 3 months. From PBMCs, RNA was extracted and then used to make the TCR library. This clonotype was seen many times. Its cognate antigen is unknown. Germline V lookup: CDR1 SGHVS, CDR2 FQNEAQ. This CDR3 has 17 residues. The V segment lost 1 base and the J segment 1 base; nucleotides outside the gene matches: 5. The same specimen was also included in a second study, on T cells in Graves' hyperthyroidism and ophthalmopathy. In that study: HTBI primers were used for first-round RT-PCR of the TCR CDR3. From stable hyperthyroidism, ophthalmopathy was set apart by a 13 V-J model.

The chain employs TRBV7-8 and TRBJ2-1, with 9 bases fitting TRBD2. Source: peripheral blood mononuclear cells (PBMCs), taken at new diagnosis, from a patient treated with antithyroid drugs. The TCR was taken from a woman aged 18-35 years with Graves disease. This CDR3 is CASSLEAGGFSYNEQFF. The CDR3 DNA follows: TGTGCCAGCAGCTTAGAGGCGGGAGGGTTTTCCTACAATGAGCAGTTCTTC.